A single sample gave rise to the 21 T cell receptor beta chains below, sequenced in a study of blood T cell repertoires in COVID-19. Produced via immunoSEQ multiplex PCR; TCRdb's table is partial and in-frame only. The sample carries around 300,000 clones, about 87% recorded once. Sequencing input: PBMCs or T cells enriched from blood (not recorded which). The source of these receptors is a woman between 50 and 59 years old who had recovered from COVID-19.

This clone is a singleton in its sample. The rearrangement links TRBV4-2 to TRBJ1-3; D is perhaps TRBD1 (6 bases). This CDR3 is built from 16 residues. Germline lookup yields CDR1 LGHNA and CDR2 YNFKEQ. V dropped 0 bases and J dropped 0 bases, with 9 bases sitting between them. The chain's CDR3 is CASSQDPTGSGNTIYF. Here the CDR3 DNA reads TGTGCCAGCAGCCAAGATCCGACAGGCTCTGGAAACACCATATATTTT.

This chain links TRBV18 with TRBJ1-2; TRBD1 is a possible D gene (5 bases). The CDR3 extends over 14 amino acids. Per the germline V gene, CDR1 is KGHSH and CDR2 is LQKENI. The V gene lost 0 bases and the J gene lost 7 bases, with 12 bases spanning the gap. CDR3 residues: CASSPPAGFVGYTF. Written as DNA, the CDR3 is TGTGCCAGCTCACCACCGGCAGGGTTTGTTGGCTACACCTTC.

CDR3 in amino acids: CASSQVVGEYGYTF. DNA for the CDR3: TGTGCCAGCAGCCAAGTGGTCGGAGAATATGGCTACACCTTC. The chain is built from TRBV14 and TRBJ1-2, with D uncertain. The CDR3 runs 14 residues. Trimming shortened V by 1 base and J by 5 bases, and 11 bases separated the two germline ends. From germline, CDR1 is SGHDN and CDR2 FVKESK.

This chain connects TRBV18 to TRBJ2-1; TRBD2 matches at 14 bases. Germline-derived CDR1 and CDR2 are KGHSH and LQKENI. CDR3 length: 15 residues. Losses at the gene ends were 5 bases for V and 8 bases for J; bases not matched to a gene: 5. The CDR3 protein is CASSGTSGSTYEQFF. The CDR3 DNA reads TGTGCCAGCTCAGGGACTAGCGGGAGTACCTATGAGCAGTTCTTC.

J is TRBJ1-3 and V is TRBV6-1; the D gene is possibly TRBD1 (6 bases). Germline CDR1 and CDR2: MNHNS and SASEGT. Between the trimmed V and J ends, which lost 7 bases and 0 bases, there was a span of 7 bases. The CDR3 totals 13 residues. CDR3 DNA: TGTGCCAGCACGGACAGCTCTGGAAACACCATATATTTT. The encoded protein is CASTDSSGNTIYF.

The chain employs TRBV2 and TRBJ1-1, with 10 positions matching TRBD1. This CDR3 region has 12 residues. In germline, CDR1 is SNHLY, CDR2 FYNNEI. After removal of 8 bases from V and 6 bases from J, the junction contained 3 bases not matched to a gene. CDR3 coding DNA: TGTGCCAGCGACAGGGGGCGCGCTGAAGCTTTCTTT. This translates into CASDRGRAEAFF.

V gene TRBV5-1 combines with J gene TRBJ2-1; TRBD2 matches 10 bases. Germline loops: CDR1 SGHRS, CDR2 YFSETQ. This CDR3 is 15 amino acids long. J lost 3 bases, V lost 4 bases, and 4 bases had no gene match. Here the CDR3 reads CASSLGLADYNEQFF. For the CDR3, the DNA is TGCGCCAGCAGCCTAGGACTAGCGGACTACAATGAGCAGTTCTTC.

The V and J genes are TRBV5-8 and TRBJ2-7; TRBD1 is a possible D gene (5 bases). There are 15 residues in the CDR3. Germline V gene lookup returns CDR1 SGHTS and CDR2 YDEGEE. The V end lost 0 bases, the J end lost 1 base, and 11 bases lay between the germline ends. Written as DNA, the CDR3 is TGTGCCAGCAGCTTGGGACAGCTCAGATCCTACGAGCAGTACTTC. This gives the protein CASSLGQLRSYEQYF.

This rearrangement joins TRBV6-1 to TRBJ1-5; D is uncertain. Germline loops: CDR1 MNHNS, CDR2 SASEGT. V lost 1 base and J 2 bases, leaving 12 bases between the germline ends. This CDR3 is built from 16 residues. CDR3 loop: CASSEVVAHGNQPQHF. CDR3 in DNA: TGTGCCAGCAGTGAAGTGGTGGCTCACGGCAATCAGCCCCAGCATTTT.

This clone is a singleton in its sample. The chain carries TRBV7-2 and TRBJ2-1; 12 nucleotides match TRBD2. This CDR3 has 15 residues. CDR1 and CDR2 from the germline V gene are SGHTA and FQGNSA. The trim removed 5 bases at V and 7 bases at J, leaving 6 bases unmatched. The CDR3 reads CASSPGLAGGNEQFF. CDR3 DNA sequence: TGTGCCAGCAGCCCGGGACTAGCGGGTGGGAATGAGCAGTTCTTC.

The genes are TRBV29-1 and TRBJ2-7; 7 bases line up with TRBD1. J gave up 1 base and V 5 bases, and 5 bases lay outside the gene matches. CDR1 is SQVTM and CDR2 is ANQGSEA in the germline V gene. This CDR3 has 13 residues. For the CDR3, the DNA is TGCAGCGTTAAAGGGACAGAATCCTACGAGCAGTACTTC. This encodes CSVKGTESYEQYF.

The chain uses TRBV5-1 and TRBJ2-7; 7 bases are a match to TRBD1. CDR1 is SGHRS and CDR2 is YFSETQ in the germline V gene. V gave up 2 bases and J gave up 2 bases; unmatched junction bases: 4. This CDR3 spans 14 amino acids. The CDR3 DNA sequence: TGCGCCAGCAGCTTAACAGGGGAAGCCTACGAGCAGTACTTC. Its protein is CASSLTGEAYEQYF. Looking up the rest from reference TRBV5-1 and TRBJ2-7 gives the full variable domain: KAGVTQTPRYLIKTRGQQVTLSCSPISGHRSVSWYQQTPGQGLQFLFEYFSETQRNKGNFPGRFSGRQFSNSRSEMNVSTLELGDSALYLCASSLTGEAYEQYFGPGTRLTVT.

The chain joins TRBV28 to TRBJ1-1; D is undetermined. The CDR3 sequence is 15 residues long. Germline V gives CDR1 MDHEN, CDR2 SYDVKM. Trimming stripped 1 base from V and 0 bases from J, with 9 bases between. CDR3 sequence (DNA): TGTGCCAGCAGTTTATTGCCGGAGCTGAACACTGAAGCTTTCTTT. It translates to CASSLLPELNTEAFF.

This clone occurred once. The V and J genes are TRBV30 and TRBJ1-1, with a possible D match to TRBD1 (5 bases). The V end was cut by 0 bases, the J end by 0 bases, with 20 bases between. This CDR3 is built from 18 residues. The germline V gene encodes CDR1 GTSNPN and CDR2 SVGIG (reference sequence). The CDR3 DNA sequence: TGTGCCTGGAGTGTCGGAGCCCGGCAGGGATTAGTGAACACTGAAGCTTTCTTT. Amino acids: CAWSVGARQGLVNTEAFF.

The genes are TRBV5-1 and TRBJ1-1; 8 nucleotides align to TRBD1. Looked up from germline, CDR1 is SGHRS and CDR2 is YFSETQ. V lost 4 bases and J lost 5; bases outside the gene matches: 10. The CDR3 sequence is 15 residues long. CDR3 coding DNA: TGCGCCAGCAGCACCGACAGGGGCGGAGGAACTGAAGCTTTCTTT. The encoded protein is CASSTDRGGGTEAFF. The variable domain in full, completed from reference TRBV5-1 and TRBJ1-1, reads KAGVTQTPRYLIKTRGQQVTLSCSPISGHRSVSWYQQTPGQGLQFLFEYFSETQRNKGNFPGRFSGRQFSNSRSEMNVSTLELGDSALYLCASSTDRGGGTEAFFGQGTRLTVV.

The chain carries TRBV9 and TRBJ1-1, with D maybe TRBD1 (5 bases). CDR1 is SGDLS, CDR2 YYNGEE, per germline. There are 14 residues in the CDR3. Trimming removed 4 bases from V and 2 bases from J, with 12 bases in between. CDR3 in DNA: TGTGCCAGCAGCCCCAGGGCGGTTAACACTGAAGCTTTCTTT. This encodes CASSPRAVNTEAFF.

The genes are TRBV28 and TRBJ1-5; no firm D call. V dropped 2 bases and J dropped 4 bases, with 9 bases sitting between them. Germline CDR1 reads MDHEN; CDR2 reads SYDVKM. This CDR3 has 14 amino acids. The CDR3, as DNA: TGTGCCAGCAGTTTAGGCGGAAAGAATCAGCCCCAGCATTTT. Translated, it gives CASSLGGKNQPQHF.

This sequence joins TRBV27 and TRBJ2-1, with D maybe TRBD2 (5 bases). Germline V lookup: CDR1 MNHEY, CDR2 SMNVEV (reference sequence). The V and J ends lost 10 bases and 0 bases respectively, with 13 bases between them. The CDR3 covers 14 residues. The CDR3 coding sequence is TGTGCCACAATGAGGGCGAGCTCCTACAATGAGCAGTTCTTC. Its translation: CATMRASSYNEQFF.

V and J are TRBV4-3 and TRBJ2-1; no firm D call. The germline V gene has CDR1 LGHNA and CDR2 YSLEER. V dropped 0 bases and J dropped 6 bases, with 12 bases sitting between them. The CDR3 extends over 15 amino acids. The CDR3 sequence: CASSQDLRLGNEQFF. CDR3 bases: TGCGCCAGCAGCCAAGACCTCCGCCTAGGCAATGAGCAGTTCTTC.

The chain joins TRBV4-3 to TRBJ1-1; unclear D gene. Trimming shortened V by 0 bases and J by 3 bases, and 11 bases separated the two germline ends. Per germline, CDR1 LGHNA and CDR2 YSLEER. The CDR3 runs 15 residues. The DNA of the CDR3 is TGCGCCAGCAGCCAAGAGAGTCAGAGGGACACTGAAGCTTTCTTT. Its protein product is CASSQESQRDTEAFF.

The CDR3 loop reads CASSPGGAGTLSGNTIYF. CDR3 DNA sequence: TGCGCCAGCAGCCCGGGAGGGGCCGGGACCCTCTCTGGAAACACCATATATTTT. The rearrangement joins TRBV5-1 to TRBJ1-3; TRBD1 might be the D (5 bases). V gave up 4 bases and J gave up 0 bases, with 20 bases separating them. This CDR3 region has 18 residues. Germline V lookup: CDR1 SGHRS, CDR2 YFSETQ.